One and the same sample provided the 15 T cell receptor beta chains below, sequenced in a study of OX40 agonist ivuxolimab in advanced cancers. Libraries were prepared by immunoSEQ multiplex PCR; TCRdb keeps only in-frame clonotypes and omits some of them. The sample lists 60,000 to 80,000 clones; around nine tenths were seen once. The sample consisted of CD4+ or CD8+ T cells sorted from blood, taken in a trial of the OX40 agonist ivuxolimab. These receptors were collected from an adult with an advanced solid tumor such as melanoma, head and neck, liver or kidney cancer.

This clone came up a few times. The J gene is TRBJ1-3, the V gene TRBV20-1; D unclear. The CDR3 sequence is 11 residues long. Germline CDR1 reads DFQATT; CDR2 reads SNEGSKA (reference sequence). V was cut by 5 bases and J by 4 bases, with 6 bases left in between. The CDR3 DNA reads as TGCAGTGCTTACCGCGGAAACACCATATATTTT. Its protein is CSAYRGNTIYF.

The chain recombines TRBV19 with TRBJ2-7; D possibly matches TRBD1 or TRBD2 (5 bases each). The CDR3 spans 12 residues. Germline V CDR1 and CDR2: LNHDA, SQIVND (reference sequence). Trimming shortened V by 5 bases and J by 5 bases, and 10 bases separated the two germline ends. CDR3 sequence: CASSVGAHEQYF. Here the CDR3 DNA reads TGTGCCAGTAGTGTCGGGGCCCACGAGCAGTACTTC.

The chain employs TRBV27 and TRBJ2-1, with D possibly matching TRBD2 (6 bases). This CDR3 spans 13 amino acids. From germline, CDR1 is MNHEY and CDR2 SMNVEV (reference sequence). Trimming stripped 4 bases from V and 9 bases from J, with 13 bases between. The DNA of the CDR3 is TGTGCCAGCAGTTGGGGGGTAGGGGCTGAGCAGTTCTTC. Translation: CASSWGVGAEQFF.

The gene calls are TRBV7-8 and TRBJ2-7; weak D call: TRBD1 (5 bases). Trimming removed 1 base at V and 3 bases at J, with 10 bases between. The germline gives CDR1 SGHVS, CDR2 FQNEAQ. The CDR3 is 14 amino acids. The CDR3 loop reads CASSLVGADYEQYF. CDR3 bases: TGTGCCAGCAGCTTAGTTGGGGCAGACTACGAGCAGTACTTC.

The rearrangement links TRBV2 to TRBJ2-5, with 9 bases that match TRBD1. The CDR3 length is 15 residues. The germline V gene has CDR1 SNHLY and CDR2 FYNNEI. After removal of 6 bases from V and 0 bases from J, the junction contained 5 bases not matched to a gene. CDR3 loop: CASRRDRANQETQYF. The CDR3 coding sequence is TGTGCCAGCAGGAGGGACAGGGCTAACCAAGAGACCCAGTACTTC.

The J gene is TRBJ2-1, the V gene TRBV6-1, with TRBD2 as a possible D gene (5 bases). CDR1 is MNHNS, CDR2 SASEGT, per germline. The V end was cut by 6 bases, the J end by 2 bases, with 8 bases between. The CDR3 totals 13 residues. CDR3 amino acids: CASSGNTYNEQFF. CDR3 in DNA: TGTGCCAGCAGCGGGAACACCTACAATGAGCAGTTCTTC.

There are a few counts of this clone. The gene calls are TRBV7-6 and TRBJ2-1; D is tentatively TRBD1 or TRBD2 (6 bases each). The germline V and J ends were trimmed by 5 bases and 4 bases, with 18 bases remaining between them. The CDR3 is 16 residues long. Germline-derived CDR1 and CDR2 are SGHVS and FNYEAQ. The CDR3 sequence: CASSGIGGFSYNEQFF. CDR3 coding DNA: TGTGCCAGCAGCGGAATAGGGGGGTTCTCTTACAATGAGCAGTTCTTC.

This clone has just one count. The chain joins TRBV7-9 to TRBJ2-2; no firm D call. Trimming shortened V by 4 bases and J by 6 bases, and 15 bases separated the two germline ends. This CDR3 spans 15 amino acids. Germline CDR1 SEHNR, CDR2 FQNEAQ (reference sequence). The CDR3 sequence is CASSSTSRGSGELFF. Written as DNA, the CDR3 is TGTGCCAGCAGCTCGACCTCTCGTGGGTCCGGGGAGCTGTTTTTT.

This clone was seen a few times. The chain carries TRBV6-6 and TRBJ1-5, with no clear D. Germline CDR1 MNHNY, CDR2 SVGAGI (reference sequence). The CDR3 covers 14 residues. Trimming removed 6 bases at V and 0 bases at J, with 9 bases between. CDR3 in DNA: TGTGCCAGCAGCCCACAGTTTAGCAATCAGCCCCAGCATTTT. Protein: CASSPQFSNQPQHF.

CDR3 sequence (DNA): TGTGCCAGCAGTGAGATGACTGAAGCTTTCTTT. It translates to CASSEMTEAFF. The chain couples TRBV6-1 to TRBJ1-1; D is undetermined. Trimming stripped 3 bases from V and 5 bases from J, with 4 bases between. Germline CDR1 MNHNS, CDR2 SASEGT. CDR3 length: 11 residues.

The rearrangement uses TRBV11-3 and TRBJ1-1; D ambiguous. CDR1 is SGHNT and CDR2 is YENEEA in the germline V gene. The V end was cut by 2 bases, the J end by 0 bases, with 7 bases between. This CDR3 is built from 14 residues. The CDR3 reads CASSLPTLNTEAFF. DNA for the CDR3: TGTGCCAGCAGCTTACCGACACTGAACACTGAAGCTTTCTTT. Full variable domain (missing parts from reference TRBV11-3 and TRBJ1-1): EAGVVQSPRYKIIEKKQPVAFWCNPISGHNTLYWYLQNLGQGPELLIRYENEEAVDDSQLPKDRFSAERLKGVDSTLKIQPAELGDSAVYLCASSLPTLNTEAFFGQGTRLTVV.

The CDR3 here is CASSPGLAGGIIQYF. The CDR3 DNA is TGTGCCAGCAGCCCCGGACTAGCGGGAGGAATCATTCAGTACTTC. The chain links TRBV7-2 to TRBJ2-4; 14 bases are shared with TRBD2. V lost 5 bases to trimming and J lost 9 bases; unmatched junction nucleotides: 6. CDR1 and CDR2 (germline): SGHTA, FQGNSA. CDR3 length: 15 amino acids.

This CDR3 reads CASSSGTGFRQPQHF. The CDR3 DNA follows: TGTGCCAGCAGCTCCGGGACAGGGTTTCGACAGCCCCAGCATTTT. The chain uses TRBV7-2 and TRBJ1-5; 9 nucleotides agree with TRBD1. CDR3 length: 15 residues. The ends lost 4 bases at V and 7 bases at J; junction bases unmatched: 8. Germline-derived CDR1 and CDR2 are SGHTA and FQGNSA.

In DNA, the CDR3 is TGCAGTGCTGGCACAGGGGTCACGCAGTTCTTC. Translation: CSAGTGVTQFF. The V call is TRBV20-1, the J call TRBJ2-1; 7 positions agree with TRBD1. Trimming removed 5 bases from V and 12 bases from J; junction bases left unmatched: 7. Germline values: CDR1 DFQATT, CDR2 SNEGSKA (reference sequence). The CDR3 runs to 11 residues.

The chain carries TRBV28 and TRBJ2-7, with D hard to call. Per the germline V gene, CDR1 is MDHEN and CDR2 is SYDVKM. The CDR3 length is 12 residues. V lost 8 bases and J 3 bases, leaving 11 bases between the germline ends. The CDR3 spells CASSPRFYEQYF. CDR3 in DNA: TGTGCCAGCTCGCCTCGATTCTACGAGCAGTACTTC. Full variable domain (outside the CDR3, taken from reference TRBV28 and TRBJ2-7): DVKVTQSSRYLVKRTGEKVFLECVQDMDHENMFWYRQDPGLGLRLIYFSYDVKMKEKGDIPEGYSVSREKKERFSLILESASTNQTSMYLCASSPRFYEQYFGPGTRLTVT.